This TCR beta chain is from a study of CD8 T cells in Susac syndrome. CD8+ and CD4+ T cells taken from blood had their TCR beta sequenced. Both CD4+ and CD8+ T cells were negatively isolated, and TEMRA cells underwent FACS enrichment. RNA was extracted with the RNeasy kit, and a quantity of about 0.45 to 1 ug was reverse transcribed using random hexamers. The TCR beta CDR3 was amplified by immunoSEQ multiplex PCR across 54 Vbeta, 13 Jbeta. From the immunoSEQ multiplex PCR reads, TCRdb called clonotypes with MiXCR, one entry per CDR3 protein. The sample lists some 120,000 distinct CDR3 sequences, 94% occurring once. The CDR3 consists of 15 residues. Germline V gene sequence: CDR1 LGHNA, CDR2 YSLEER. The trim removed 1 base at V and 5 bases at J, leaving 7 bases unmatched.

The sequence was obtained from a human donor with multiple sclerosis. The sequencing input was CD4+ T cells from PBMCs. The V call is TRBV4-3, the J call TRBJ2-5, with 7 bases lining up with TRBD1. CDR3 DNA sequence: TGCGCCAGCAGCCAAGGACAGGGTCTTTTGGAGACCCAGTACTTC. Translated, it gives CASSQGQGLLETQYF.